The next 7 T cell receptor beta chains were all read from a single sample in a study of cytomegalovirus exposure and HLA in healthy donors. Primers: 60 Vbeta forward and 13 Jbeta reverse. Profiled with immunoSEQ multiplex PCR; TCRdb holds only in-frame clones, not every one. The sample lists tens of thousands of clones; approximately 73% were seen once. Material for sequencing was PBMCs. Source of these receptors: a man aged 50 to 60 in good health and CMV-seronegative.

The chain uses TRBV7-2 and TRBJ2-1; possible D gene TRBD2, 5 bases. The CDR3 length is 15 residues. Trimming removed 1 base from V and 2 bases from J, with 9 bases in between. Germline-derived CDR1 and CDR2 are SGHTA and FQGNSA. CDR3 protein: CASSLGPGTYNEQFF. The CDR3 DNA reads TGTGCCAGCAGCTTAGGACCGGGGACCTACAATGAGCAGTTCTTC.

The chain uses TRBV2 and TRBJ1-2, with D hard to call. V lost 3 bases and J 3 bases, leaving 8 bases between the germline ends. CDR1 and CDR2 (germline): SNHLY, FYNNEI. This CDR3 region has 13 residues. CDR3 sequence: CASSDSEYYGYTF. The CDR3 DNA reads TGTGCCAGCAGTGACAGTGAATACTATGGCTACACCTTC.

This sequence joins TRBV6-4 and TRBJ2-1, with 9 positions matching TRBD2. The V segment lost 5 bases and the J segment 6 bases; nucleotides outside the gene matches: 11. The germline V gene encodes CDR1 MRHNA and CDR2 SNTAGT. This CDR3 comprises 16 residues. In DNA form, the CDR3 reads TGTGCCAGCAGTTTGGAGGGCGGGGGGGGCCTCAATGAGCAGTTCTTC. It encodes CASSLEGGGGLNEQFF.

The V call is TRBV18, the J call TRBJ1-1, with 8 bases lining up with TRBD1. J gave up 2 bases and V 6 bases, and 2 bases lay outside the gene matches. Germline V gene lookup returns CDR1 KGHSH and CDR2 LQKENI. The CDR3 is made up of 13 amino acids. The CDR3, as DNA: TGTGCCAGCTCGGACAGGGAAAACACTGAAGCTTTCTTT. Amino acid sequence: CASSDRENTEAFF.

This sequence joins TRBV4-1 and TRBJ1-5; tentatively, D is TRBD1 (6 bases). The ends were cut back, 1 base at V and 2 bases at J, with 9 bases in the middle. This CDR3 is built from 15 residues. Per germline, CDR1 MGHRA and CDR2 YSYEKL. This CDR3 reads CASSQGRGGNQPQHF. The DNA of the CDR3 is TGCGCCAGCAGCCAAGGCAGGGGCGGCAATCAGCCCCAGCATTTT.

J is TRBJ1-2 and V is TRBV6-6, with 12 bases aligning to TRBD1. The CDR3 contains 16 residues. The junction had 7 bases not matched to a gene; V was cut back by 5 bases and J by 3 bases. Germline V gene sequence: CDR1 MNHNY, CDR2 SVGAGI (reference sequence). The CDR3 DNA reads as TGTGCCAGCAGTCGTGTGGGGACAGGGGGCGACTATGGCTACACCTTC. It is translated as CASSRVGTGGDYGYTF.

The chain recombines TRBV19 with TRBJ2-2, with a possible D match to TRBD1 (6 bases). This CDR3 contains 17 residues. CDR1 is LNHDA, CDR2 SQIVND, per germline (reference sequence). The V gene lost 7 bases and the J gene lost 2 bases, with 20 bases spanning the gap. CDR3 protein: CASTRDTDFSNTGELFF. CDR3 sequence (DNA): TGTGCCAGTACGAGGGACACAGACTTTTCCAACACCGGGGAGCTGTTTTTT.